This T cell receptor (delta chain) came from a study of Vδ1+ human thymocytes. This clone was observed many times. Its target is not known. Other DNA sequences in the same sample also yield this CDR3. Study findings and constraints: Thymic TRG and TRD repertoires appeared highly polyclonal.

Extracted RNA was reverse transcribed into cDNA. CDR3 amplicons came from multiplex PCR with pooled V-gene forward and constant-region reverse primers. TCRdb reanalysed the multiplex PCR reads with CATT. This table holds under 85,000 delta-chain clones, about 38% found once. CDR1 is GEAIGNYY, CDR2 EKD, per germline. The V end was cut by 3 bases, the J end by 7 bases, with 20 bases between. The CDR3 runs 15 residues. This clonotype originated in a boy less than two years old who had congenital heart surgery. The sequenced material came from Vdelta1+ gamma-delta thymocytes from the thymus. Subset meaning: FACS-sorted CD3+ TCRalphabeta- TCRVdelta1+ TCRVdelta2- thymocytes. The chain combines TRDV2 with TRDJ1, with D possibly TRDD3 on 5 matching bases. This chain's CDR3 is CACDASGRPKPKLIF. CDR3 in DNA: TGTGCCTGTGACGCCTCTGGGAGACCTAAACCTAAACTCATCTTT.